This T cell receptor beta chain was documented in a study of cytomegalovirus exposure and HLA in healthy donors. The study, taken as a whole, reports: Being productive about 87% or about 30% of the time was typical of most TCR beta V segments in an earlier analysis.

The PCR used 60 Vbeta and 13 Jbeta primers. TCRdb's table, derived via immunoSEQ multiplex PCR, lists solely in-frame clones and lacks some. The table includes about 190,000 clones, more than 65% detected once. The ends were cut back, 3 bases at V and 9 bases at J, with 12 bases in the middle. CDR1 is SGHNT and CDR2 is YENEEA in the germline V gene. The CDR3 is 13 residues long. This clone came up once. What it recognizes is unknown. The source of this sequence is a woman in her 30s in good health and CMV-seropositive. The sequenced sample was PBMCs. The chain uses TRBV11-3 and TRBJ2-1; the D gene is possibly TRBD1 (5 bases). The CDR3 here is CASSLGRASEQFF. CDR3 bases: TGTGCCAGCAGCTTGGGCAGGGCGTCTGAGCAGTTCTTC.